This T cell receptor (beta chain) appears in the sequencing data of a study of T cells in Graves' hyperthyroidism and ophthalmopathy. This CDR3 has 14 residues. V was clipped by 5 bases and J by 5 bases, with 15 bases between them. In this sample, this clonotype turned up many times. The CDR3 regions of TCR beta were amplified from RNA transcripts. The TCR CDR3 first-round RT-PCR relied on the HTBI primer set. TCRdb recomputed calls from the multiplex PCR reads with MiXCR, one row per CDR3 protein. Seen here are 400,000 to 600,000 distinct CDR3 sequences, roughly 20% observed once, and the top ten hold less than 30%. Investigators excluded patients with uncontrolled infection, other autoimmune disease, pregnancy or lactation.

Sequencing was done on a sample of blood. The clonotype originates from a man aged 18 to 29 with Graves' hyperthyroidism. The chain combines TRBV12-3 or TRBV12-4 with TRBJ1-1; D may be TRBD1 (6 bases). The CDR3 protein is CASSPGITGTEAFF. In DNA form, the CDR3 reads TGTGCCAGCAGTCCGGGGATTACAGGGACTGAAGCTTTCTTT.